This T cell receptor beta chain was sequenced for a study of OX40 agonist ivuxolimab in advanced cancers. Study context: Past anti-PD-1, anti-PD-L1 or anti-CTLA-4 therapy was accepted, and 35% to 45% had received some.

The V gene's germline CDR1 is WSHSY and CDR2 SAAADI. This CDR3 spans 14 amino acids. V was clipped by 6 bases and J by 0 bases, with 9 bases between them. Assay: immunoSEQ multiplex PCR; the TCRdb copy retains only in-frame clones and omits some. The sample contains some 90,000 clones, 91% of which appear only once. This TCR was sampled from an adult with an advanced solid tumor such as melanoma, head and neck, liver or kidney cancer. The rearrangement links TRBV10-2 to TRBJ1-3; a weak D match, TRBD1 (5 bases). The source was CD4+ or CD8+ T cells sorted from blood, collected in a trial of the OX40 agonist ivuxolimab. The CDR3 is CASRSGLSGNTIYF. CDR3 DNA sequence: TGCGCCAGCAGGTCGGGACTCTCTGGAAACACCATATATTTT.